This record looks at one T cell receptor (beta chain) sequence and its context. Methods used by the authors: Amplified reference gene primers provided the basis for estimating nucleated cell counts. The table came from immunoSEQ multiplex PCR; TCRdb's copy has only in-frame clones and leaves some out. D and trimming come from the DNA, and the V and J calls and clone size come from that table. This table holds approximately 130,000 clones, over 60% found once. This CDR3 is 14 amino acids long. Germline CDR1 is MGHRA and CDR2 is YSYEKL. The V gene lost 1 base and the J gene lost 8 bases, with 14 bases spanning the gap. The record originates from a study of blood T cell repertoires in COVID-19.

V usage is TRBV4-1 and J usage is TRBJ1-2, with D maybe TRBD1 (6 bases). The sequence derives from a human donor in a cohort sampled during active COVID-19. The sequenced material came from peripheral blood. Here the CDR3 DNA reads TGCGCCAGCAGCCAAGTTGGGGGGGCGGAAGGCTACACCTTC. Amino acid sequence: CASSQVGGAEGYTF.